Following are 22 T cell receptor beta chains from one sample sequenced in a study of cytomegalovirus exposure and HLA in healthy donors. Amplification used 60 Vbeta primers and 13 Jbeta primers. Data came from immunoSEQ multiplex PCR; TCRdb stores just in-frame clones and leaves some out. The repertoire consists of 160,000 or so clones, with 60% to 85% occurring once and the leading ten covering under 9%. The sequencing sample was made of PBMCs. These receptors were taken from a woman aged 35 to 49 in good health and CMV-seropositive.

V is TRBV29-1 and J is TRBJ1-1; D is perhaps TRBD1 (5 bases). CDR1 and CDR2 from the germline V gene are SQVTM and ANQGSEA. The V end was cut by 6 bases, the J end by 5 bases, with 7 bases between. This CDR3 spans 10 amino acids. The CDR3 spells CSVGRTEAFF. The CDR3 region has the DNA TGCAGCGTGGGGCGGACTGAAGCTTTCTTT. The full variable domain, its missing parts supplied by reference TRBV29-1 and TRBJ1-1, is SAVISQKPSRDICQRGTSLTIQCQVDSQVTMMFWYRQQPGQSLTLIATANQGSEATYESGFVIDKFPISRPNLTFSTLTVSNMSPEDSSIYLCSVGRTEAFFGQGTRLTVV.

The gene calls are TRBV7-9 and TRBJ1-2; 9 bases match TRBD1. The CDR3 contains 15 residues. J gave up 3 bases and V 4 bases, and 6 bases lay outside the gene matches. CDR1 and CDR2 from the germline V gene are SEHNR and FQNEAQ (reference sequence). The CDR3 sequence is CASSSPGTGHYGYTF. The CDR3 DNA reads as TGTGCCAGCAGCTCTCCCGGGACAGGGCACTATGGCTACACCTTC.

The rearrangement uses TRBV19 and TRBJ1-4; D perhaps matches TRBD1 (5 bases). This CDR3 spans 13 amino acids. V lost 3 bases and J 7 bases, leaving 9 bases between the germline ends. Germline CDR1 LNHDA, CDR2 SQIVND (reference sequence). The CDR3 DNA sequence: TGTGCCAGTAGTATTCTTCAGGGTGAAAAACTGTTTTTT. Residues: CASSILQGEKLFF.

The CDR3 coding sequence is TGTGCCAGCAGCCCCACTGGGGGACAGGGAAAGGAAAAACTGTTTTTT. This sequence encodes CASSPTGGQGKEKLFF. The chain uses TRBV7-8 and TRBJ1-4; 9 nucleotides align to TRBD1. The CDR3 length is 16 residues. Germline CDR1 SGHVS, CDR2 FQNEAQ. Trimming at V came to 5 bases and at J to 8 bases, leaving 12 bases not matched to a gene.

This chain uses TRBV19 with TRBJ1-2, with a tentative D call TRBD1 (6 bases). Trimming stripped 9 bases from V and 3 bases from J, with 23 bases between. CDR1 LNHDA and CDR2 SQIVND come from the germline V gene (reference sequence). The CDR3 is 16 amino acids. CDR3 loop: CARPCLGTLTDYGYTF. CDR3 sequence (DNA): TGTGCCAGACCCTGCCTAGGGACACTAACGGACTATGGCTACACCTTC. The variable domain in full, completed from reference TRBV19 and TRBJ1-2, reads DGGITQSPKYLFRKEGQNVTLSCEQNLNHDAMYWYRQDPGQGLRLIYYSQIVNDFQKGDIAEGYSVSREKKESFPLTVTSAQKNPTAFYLCARPCLGTLTDYGYTFGSGTRLTVV.

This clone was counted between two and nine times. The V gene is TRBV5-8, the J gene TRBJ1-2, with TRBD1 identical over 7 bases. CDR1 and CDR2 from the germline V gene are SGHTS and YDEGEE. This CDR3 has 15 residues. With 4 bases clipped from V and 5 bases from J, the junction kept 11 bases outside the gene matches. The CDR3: CASSPPTGTLYGYTF. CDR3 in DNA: TGTGCCAGCAGCCCACCGACAGGGACATTATATGGCTACACCTTC.

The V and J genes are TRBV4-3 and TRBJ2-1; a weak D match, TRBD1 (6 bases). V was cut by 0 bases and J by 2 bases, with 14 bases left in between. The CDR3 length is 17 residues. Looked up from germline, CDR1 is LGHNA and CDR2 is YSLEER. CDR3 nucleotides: TGCGCCAGCAGCCAAGATCCCGAGGGGGTTGCCTACAATGAGCAGTTCTTC. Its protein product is CASSQDPEGVAYNEQFF.

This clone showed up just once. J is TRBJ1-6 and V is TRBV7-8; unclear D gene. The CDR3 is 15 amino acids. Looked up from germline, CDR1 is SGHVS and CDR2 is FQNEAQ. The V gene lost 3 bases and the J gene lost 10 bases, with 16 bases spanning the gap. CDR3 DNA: TGTGCCAGCAGCTTCCGGACGGGAAAGGGATCACCCCTCCACTTT. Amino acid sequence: CASSFRTGKGSPLHF. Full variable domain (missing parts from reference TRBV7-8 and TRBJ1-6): GAGVSQSPRYKVAKRGQDVALRCDPISGHVSLFWYQQALGQGPEFLTYFQNEAQLDKSGLPSDRFFAERPEGSVSTLKIQRTQQEDSAVYLCASSFRTGKGSPLHFGNGTRLTVT.

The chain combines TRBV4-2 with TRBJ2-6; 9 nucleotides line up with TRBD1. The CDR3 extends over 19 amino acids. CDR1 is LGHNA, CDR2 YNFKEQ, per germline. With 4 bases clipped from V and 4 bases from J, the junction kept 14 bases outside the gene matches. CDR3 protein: CASSRESGQGDPGANVLTF. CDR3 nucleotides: TGTGCCAGCAGCCGAGAATCGGGACAGGGAGATCCCGGGGCCAACGTCCTGACTTTC.

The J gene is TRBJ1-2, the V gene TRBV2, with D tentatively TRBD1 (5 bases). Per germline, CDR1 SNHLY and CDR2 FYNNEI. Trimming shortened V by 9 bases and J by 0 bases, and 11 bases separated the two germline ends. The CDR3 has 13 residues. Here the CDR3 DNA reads TGTGCCAGTGCCACAGGAGCTAACTATGGCTACACCTTC. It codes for CASATGANYGYTF.

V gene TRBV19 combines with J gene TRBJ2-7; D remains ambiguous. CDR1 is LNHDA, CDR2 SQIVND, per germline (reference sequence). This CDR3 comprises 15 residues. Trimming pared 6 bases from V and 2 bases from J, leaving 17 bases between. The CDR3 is CASSTSAARTYEQYF. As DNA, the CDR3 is TGTGCCAGTAGCACCTCGGCGGCTAGAACCTACGAGCAGTACTTC. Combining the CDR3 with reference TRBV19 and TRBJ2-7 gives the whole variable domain DGGITQSPKYLFRKEGQNVTLSCEQNLNHDAMYWYRQDPGQGLRLIYYSQIVNDFQKGDIAEGYSVSREKKESFPLTVTSAQKNPTAFYLCASSTSAARTYEQYFGPGTRLTVT.

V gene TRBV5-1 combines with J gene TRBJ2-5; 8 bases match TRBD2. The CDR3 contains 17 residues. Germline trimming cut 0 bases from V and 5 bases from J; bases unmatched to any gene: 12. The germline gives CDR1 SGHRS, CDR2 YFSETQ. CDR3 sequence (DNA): TGCGCCAGCAGCTTGGCCGGGGGGGGCCGACAAAGGGAGACCCAGTACTTC. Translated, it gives CASSLAGGGRQRETQYF.

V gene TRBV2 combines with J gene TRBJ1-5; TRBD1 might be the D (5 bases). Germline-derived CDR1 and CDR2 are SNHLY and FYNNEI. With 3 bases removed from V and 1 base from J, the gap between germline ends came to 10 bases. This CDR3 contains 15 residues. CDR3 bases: TGTGCCAGCAGTGATAACGGGGGAAGCAATCAGCCCCAGCATTTT. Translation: CASSDNGGSNQPQHF. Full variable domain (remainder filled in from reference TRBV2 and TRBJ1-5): EPEVTQTPSHQVTQMGQEVILRCVPISNHLYFYWYRQILGQKVEFLVSFYNNEISEKSEIFDDQFSVERPDGSNFTLKIRSTKLEDSAMYFCASSDNGGSNQPQHFGDGTRLSIL.

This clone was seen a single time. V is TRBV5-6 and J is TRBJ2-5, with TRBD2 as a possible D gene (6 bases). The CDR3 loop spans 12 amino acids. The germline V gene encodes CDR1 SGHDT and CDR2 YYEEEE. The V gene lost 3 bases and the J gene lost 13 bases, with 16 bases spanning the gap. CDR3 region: CASSSVGLQSYF. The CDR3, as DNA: TGTGCCAGCAGCTCGGTGGGACTCCAATCGTACTTC. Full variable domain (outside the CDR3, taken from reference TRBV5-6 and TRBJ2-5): DAGVTQSPTHLIKTRGQQVTLRCSPKSGHDTVSWYQQALGQGPQFIFQYYEEEERQRGNFPDRFSGHQFPNYSSELNVNALLLGDSALYLCASSSVGLQSYFGPGTRLLVL.

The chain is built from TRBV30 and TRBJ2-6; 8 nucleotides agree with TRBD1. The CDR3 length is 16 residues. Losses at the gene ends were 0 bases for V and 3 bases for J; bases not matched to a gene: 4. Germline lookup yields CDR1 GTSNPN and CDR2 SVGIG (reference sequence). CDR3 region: CAWSVSQGVGANVLTF. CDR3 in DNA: TGTGCCTGGAGTGTCTCACAGGGGGTTGGGGCCAACGTCCTGACTTTC.

This CDR3 is CASSFRETYEQYF. In DNA form, the CDR3 reads TGTGCCAGCAGCTTTAGAGAAACCTACGAGCAGTACTTC. V is TRBV11-3 and J is TRBJ2-7; no clear D gene. With 3 bases removed from V and 2 bases from J, the gap between germline ends came to 8 bases. Germline V gives CDR1 SGHNT, CDR2 YENEEA. The length of the CDR3 is 13 residues.

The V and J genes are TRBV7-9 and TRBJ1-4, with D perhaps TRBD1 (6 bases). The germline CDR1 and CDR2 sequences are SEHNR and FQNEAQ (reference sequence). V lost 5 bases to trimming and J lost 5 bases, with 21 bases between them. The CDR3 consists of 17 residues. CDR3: CASSQPVQGRFNEKLFF. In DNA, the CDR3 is TGTGCCAGCAGCCAGCCGGTACAGGGCCGCTTCAATGAAAAACTGTTTTTT. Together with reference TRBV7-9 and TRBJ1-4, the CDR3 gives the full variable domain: DTGVSQNPRHKITKRGQNVTFRCDPISEHNRLYWYRQTLGQGPEFLTYFQNEAQLEKSRLLSDRFSAERPKGSFSTLEIQRTEQGDSAMYLCASSQPVQGRFNEKLFFGSGTQLSVL.

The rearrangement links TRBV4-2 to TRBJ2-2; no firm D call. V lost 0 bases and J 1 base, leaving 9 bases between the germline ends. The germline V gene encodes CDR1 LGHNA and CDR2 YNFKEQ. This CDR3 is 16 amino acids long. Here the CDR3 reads CASSQERHLNTGELFF. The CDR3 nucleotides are TGTGCCAGCAGCCAAGAAAGACACCTGAACACCGGGGAGCTGTTTTTT.

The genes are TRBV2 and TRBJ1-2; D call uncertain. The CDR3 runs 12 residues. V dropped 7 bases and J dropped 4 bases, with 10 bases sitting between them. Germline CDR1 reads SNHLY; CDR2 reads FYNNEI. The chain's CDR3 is CASMRFLYGYTF. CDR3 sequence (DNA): TGTGCCAGCATGAGGTTCCTCTATGGCTACACCTTC.

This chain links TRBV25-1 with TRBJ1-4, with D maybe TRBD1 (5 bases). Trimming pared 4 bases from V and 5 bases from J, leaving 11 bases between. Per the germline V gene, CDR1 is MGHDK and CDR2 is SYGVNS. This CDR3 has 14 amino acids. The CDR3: CASSGGLSNEKLFF. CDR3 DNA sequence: TGTGCCAGCAGTGGGGGCCTCTCGAATGAAAAACTGTTTTTT.

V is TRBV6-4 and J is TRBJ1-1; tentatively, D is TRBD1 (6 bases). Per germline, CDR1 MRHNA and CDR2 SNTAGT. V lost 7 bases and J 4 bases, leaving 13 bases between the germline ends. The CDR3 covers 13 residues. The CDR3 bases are TGTGCCAGCAAGGACAGTAGGGGCACTGAAGCTTTCTTT. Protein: CASKDSRGTEAFF.

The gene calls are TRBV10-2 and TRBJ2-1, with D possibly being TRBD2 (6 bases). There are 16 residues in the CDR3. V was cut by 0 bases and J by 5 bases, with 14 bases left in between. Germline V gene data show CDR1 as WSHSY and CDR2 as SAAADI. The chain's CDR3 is CASSESTRTQHNEQFF. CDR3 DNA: TGCGCCAGCAGTGAGTCGACTAGGACCCAACACAATGAGCAGTTCTTC.